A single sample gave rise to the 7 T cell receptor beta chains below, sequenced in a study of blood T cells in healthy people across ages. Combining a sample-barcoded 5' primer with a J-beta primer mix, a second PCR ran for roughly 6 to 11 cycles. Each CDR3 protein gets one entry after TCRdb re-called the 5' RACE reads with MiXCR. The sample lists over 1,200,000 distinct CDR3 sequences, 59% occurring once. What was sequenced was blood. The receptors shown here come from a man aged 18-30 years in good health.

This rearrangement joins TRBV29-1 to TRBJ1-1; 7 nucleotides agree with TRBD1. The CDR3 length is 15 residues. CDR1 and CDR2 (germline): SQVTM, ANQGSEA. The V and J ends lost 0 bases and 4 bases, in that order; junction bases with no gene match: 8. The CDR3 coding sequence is TGCAGCGTTGAAGATCCCCAGGGGGTGGGCACTGAAGCTTTCTTT. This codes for CSVEDPQGVGTEAFF.

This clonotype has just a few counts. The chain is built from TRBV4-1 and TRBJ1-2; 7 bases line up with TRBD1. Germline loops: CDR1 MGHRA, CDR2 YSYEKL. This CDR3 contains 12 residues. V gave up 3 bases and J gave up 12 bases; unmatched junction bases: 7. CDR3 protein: CASSQGQMLHTF. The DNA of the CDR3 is TGCGCCAGCAGCCAGGGACAGATGCTCCACACCTTC.

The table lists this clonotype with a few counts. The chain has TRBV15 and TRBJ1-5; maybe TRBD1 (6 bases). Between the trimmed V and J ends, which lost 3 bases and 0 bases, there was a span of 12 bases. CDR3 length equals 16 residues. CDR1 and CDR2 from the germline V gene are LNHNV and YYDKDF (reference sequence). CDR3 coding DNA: TGTGCCACCAGCAGTGGGGGGGCTTATAGCAATCAGCCCCAGCATTTT. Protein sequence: CATSSGGAYSNQPQHF.

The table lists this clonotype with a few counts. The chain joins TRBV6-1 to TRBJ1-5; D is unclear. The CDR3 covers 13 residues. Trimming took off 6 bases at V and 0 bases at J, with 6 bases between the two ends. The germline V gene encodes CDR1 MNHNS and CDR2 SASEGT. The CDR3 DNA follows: TGTGCCAGCAGGATGGATAGCAATCAGCCCCAGCATTTT. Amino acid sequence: CASRMDSNQPQHF.

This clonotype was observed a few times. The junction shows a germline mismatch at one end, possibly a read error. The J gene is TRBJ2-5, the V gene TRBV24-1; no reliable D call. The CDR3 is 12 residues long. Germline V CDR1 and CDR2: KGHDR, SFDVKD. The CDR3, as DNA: TGTGCCACCAGTGACCCACAAGAGACCAAGTACTTC. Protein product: CATSDPQETKYF.

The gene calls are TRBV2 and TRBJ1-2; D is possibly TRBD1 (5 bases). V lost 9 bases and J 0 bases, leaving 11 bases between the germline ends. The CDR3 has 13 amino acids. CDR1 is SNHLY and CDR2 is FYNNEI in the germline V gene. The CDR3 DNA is TGTGCCAGAGGTGGGACGGCTAACTATGGCTACACCTTC. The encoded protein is CARGGTANYGYTF.

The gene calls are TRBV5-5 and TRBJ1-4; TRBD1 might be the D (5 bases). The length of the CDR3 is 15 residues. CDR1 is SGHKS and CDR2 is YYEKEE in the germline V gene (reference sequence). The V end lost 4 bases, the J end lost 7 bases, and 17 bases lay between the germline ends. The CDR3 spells CASSRGFSKGEKLFF. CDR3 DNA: TGTGCCAGCAGCCGGGGGTTCTCGAAAGGTGAAAAACTGTTTTTT.